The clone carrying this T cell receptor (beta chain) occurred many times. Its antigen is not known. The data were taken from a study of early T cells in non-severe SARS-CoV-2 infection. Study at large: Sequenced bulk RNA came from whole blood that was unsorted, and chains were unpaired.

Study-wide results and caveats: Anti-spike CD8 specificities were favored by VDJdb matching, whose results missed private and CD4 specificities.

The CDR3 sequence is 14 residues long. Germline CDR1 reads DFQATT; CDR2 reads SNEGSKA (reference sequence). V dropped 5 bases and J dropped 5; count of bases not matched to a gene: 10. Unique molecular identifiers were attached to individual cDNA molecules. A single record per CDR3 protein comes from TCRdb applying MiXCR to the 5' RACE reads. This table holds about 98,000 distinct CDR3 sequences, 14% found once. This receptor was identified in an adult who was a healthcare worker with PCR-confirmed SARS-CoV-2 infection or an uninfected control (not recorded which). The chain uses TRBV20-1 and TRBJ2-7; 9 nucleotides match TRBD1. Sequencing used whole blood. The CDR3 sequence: CSALRPGQGNEQYF. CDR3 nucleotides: TGCAGTGCTCTGCGCCCGGGACAGGGTAACGAGCAGTACTTC.